The entry that follows covers one T cell receptor beta chain sequence. This entry comes from a study of OX40 agonist ivuxolimab in advanced cancers. TCRdb keeps only in-frame clones here, not all; method: immunoSEQ multiplex PCR. The data show roughly 66,000 clones, 87% seen once. Trimming left V 3 bases short and J 2 bases short, with 9 bases between. The CDR3 loop spans 14 amino acids. Germline CDR1 SGHTA, CDR2 FQGNSA. This TCR derives from an adult with an advanced solid tumor such as melanoma, head and neck, liver or kidney cancer. This sequence joins TRBV7-2 and TRBJ2-3; D is unresolved. Here the sequenced sample was CD4+ or CD8+ T cells sorted from blood, taken in a trial of the OX40 agonist ivuxolimab. As DNA, the CDR3 is TGTGCCAGCAGCTTCACCAGGTCCACAGATACGCAGTATTTT. This gives the protein CASSFTRSTDTQYF. The full variable domain, completed using reference TRBV7-2 and TRBJ2-3, is GAGVSQSPSNKVTEKGKDVELRCDPISGHTALYWYRQSLGQGLEFLIYFQGNSAPDKSGLPSDRFSAERTGGSVSTLTIQRTQQEDSAVYLCASSFTRSTDTQYFGPGTRLTVL.